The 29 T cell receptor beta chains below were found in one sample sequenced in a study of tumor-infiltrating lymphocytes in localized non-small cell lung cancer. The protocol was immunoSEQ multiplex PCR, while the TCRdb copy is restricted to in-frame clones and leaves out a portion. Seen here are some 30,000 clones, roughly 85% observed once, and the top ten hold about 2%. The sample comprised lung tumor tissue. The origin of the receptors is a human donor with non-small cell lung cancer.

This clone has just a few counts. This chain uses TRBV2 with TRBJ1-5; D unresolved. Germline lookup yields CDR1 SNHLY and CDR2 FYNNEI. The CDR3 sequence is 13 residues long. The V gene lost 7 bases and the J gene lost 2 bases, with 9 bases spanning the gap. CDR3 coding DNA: TGTGCCAGCACAGATTTACGCAATCAGCCCCAGCATTTT. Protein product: CASTDLRNQPQHF.

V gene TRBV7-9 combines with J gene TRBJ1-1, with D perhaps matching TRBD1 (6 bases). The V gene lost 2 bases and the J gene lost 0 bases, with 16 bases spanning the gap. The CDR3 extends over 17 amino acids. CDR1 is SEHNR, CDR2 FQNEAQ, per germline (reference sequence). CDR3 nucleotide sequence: TGTGCCAGCAGCTTATACACCGGCACAGGGATGAACACTGAAGCTTTCTTT. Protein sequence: CASSLYTGTGMNTEAFF.

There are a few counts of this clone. The CDR3 coding sequence is TGTGCCAGCAGTAATGCGGGACTAGCGGGGGGCAGCTCCTACAATGAGCAGTTCTTC. Protein: CASSNAGLAGGSSYNEQFF. The chain joins TRBV7-9 to TRBJ2-1; 15 bases align to TRBD2. J gave up 0 bases and V 6 bases, and 9 bases lay outside the gene matches. Germline lookup yields CDR1 SEHNR and CDR2 FQNEAQ (reference sequence). CDR3 size: 19 residues. The full variable domain, its missing parts supplied by reference TRBV7-9 and TRBJ2-1, is DTGVSQNPRHKITKRGQNVTFRCDPISEHNRLYWYRQTLGQGPEFLTYFQNEAQLEKSRLLSDRFSAERPKGSFSTLEIQRTEQGDSAMYLCASSNAGLAGGSSYNEQFFGPGTRLTVL.

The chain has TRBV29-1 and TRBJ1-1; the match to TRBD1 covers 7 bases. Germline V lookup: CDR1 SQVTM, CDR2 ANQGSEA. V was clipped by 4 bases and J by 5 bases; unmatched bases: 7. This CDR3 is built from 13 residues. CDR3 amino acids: CSVGDRAGTEAFF. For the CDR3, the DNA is TGCAGCGTTGGCGACAGGGCTGGGACTGAAGCTTTCTTT.

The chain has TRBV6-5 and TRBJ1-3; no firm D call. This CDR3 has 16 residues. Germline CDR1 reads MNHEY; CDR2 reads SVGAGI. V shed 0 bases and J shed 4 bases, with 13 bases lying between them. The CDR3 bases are TGTGCCAGCAGTTACTCCCGGGAGAGTTTAGGAAACACCATATATTTT. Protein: CASSYSRESLGNTIYF.

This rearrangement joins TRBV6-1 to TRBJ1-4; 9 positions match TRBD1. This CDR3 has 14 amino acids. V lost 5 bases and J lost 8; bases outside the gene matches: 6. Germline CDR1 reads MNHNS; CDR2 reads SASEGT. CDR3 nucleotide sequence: TGTGCCAGCAGTCGACAGGGGGTGTGGGAAAAACTGTTTTTT. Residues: CASSRQGVWEKLFF.

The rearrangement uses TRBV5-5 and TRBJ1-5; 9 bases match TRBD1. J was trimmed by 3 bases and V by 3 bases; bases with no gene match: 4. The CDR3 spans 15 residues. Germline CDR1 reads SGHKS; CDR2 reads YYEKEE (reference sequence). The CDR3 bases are TGTGCCAGCAGCTGGGGACAGGGTAACAATCAGCCCCAGCATTTT. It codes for CASSWGQGNNQPQHF.

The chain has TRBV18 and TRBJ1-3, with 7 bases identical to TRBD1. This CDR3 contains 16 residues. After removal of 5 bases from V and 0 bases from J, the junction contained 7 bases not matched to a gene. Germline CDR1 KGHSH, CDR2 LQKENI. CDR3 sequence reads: CASSETGITSGNTIYF. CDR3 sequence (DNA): TGTGCCAGCTCAGAGACAGGGATAACCTCTGGAAACACCATATATTTT.

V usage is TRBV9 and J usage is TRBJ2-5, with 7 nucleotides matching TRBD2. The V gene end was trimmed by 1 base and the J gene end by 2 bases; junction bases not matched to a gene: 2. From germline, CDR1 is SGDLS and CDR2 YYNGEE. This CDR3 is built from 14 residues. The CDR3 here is CASSVTSAQETQYF. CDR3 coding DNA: TGTGCCAGCAGCGTAACTAGCGCACAAGAGACCCAGTACTTC.

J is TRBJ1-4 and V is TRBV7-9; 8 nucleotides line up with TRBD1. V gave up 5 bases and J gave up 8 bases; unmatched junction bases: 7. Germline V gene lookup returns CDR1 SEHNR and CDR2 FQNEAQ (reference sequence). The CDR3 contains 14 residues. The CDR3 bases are TGTGCCAGCAGCCCGGACAGGGTCGGGGAAAAACTGTTTTTT. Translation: CASSPDRVGEKLFF.

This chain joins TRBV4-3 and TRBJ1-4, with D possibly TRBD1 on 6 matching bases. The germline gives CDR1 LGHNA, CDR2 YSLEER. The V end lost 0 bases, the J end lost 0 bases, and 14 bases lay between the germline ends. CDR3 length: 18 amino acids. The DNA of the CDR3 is TGCGCCAGCAGCCAAGATCCCCGGGGGCGAACAACTAATGAAAAACTGTTTTTT. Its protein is CASSQDPRGRTTNEKLFF.

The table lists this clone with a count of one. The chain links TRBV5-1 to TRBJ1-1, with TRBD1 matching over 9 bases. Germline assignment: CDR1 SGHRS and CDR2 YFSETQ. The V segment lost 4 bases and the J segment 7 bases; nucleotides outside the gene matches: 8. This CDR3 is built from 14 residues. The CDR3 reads CASSHGTGIDEAFF. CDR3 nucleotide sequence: TGCGCCAGCAGCCATGGGACAGGGATTGATGAAGCTTTCTTT. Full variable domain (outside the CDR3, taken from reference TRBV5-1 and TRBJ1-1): KAGVTQTPRYLIKTRGQQVTLSCSPISGHRSVSWYQQTPGQGLQFLFEYFSETQRNKGNFPGRFSGRQFSNSRSEMNVSTLELGDSALYLCASSHGTGIDEAFFGQGTRLTVV.

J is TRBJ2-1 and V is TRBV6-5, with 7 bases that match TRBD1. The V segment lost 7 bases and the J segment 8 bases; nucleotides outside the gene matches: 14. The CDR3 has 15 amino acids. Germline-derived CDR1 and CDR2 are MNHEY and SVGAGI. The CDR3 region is CASNPDRVLFHEQFF. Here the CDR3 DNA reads TGTGCCAGCAACCCCGACAGGGTTCTCTTCCATGAGCAGTTCTTC.

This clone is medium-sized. This CDR3 reads CASSRPGQQTQYF. The CDR3 coding sequence is TGTGCCAGCAGCCGGCCTGGGCAACAGACCCAGTACTTC. The rearrangement links TRBV5-6 to TRBJ2-5; D uncertain. V gave up 4 bases and J gave up 6 bases, with 13 bases separating them. Germline CDR1 is SGHDT and CDR2 is YYEEEE. CDR3 length: 13 amino acids.

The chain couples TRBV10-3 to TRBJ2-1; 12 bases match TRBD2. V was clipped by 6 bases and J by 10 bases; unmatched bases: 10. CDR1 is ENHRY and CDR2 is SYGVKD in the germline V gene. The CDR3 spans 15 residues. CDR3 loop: CAISPTSGGSREQFF. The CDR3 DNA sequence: TGTGCCATCAGCCCTACTAGCGGGGGGTCGAGGGAGCAGTTCTTC.

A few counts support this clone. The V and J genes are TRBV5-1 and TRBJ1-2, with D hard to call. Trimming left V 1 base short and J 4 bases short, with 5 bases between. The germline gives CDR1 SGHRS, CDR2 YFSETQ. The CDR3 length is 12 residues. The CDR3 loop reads CASSLLGYGYTF. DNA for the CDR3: TGCGCCAGCAGCTTGCTGGGCTATGGCTACACCTTC.

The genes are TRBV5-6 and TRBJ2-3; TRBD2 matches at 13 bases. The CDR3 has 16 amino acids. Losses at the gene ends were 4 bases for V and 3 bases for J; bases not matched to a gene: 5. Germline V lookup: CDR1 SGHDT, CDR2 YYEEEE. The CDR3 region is CASSMTSGGQTDTQYF. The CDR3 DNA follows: TGTGCCAGCAGCATGACTAGCGGGGGGCAGACAGATACGCAGTATTTT.

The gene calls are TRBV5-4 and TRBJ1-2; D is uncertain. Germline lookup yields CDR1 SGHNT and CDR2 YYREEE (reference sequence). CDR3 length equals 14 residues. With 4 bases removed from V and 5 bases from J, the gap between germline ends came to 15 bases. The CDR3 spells CASSPTTEIYGYTF. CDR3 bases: TGTGCCAGCAGCCCGACGACGGAGATTTATGGCTACACCTTC. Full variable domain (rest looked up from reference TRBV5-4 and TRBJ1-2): ETGVTQSPTHLIKTRGQQVTLRCSSQSGHNTVSWYQQALGQGPQFIFQYYREEENGRGNFPPRFSGLQFPNYSSELNVNALELDDSALYLCASSPTTEIYGYTFGSGTRLTVV.

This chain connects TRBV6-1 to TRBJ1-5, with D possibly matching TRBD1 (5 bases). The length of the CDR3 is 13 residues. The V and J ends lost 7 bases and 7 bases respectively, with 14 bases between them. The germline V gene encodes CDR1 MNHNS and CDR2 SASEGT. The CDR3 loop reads CASILGAGQPQHF. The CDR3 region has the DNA TGTGCCAGCATATTAGGGGCAGGGCAGCCCCAGCATTTT.

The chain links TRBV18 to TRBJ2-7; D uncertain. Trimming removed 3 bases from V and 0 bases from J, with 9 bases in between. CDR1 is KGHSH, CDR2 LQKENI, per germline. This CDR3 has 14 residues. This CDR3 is CASSPQSNSYEQYF. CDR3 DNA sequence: TGTGCCAGCTCACCTCAGTCGAACTCCTACGAGCAGTACTTC.

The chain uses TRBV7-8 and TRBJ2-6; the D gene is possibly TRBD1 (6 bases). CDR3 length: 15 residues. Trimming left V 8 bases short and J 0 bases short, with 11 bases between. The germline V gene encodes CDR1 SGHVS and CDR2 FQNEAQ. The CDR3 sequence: CASRDTYSGANVLTF. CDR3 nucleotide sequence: TGTGCCAGCCGGGACACCTACTCTGGGGCCAACGTCCTGACTTTC.

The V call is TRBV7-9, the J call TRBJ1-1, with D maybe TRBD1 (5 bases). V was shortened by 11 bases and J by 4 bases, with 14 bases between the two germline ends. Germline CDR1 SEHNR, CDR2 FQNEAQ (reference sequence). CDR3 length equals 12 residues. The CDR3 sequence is CAGTGGITEAFF. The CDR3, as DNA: TGTGCCGGTACAGGTGGGATCACTGAAGCTTTCTTT.

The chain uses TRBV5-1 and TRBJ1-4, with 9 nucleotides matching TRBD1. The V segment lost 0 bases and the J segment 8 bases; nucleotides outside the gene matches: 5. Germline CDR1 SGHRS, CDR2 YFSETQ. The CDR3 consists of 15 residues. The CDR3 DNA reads TGCGCCAGCAGCTTGGAGGACAGGGGTAGCGAAAAACTGTTTTTT. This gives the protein CASSLEDRGSEKLFF.

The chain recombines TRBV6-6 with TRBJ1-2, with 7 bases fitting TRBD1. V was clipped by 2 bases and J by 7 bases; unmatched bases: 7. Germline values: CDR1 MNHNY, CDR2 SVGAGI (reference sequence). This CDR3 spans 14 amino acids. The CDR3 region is CASSYATGWVGYTF. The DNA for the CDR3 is TGTGCCAGCAGTTACGCGACAGGGTGGGTTGGCTACACCTTC.

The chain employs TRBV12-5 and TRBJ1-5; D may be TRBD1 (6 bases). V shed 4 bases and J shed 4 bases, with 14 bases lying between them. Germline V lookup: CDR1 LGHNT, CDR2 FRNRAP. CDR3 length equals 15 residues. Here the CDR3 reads CASGSGGRGNQPQHF. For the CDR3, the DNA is TGTGCTAGTGGTTCTGGGGGGCGCGGGAATCAGCCCCAGCATTTT.

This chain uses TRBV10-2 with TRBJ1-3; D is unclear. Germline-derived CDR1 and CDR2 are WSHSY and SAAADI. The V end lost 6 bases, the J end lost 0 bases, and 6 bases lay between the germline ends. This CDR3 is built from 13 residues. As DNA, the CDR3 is TGCGCCAGCAGAGAGCTCTCTGGAAACACCATATATTTT. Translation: CASRELSGNTIYF.

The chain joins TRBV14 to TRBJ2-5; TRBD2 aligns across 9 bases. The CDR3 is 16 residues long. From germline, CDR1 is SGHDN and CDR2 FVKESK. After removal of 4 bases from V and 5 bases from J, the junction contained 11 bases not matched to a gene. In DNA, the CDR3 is TGTGCCAGCAGCCCCCTAAACGCGGGGGGGACCGAGACCCAGTACTTC. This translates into CASSPLNAGGTETQYF.

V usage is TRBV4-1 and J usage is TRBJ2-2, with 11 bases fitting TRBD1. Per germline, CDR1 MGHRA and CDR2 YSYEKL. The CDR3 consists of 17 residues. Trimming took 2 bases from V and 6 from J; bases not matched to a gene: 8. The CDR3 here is CASSQSTGTGGAGELFF. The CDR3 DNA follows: TGCGCCAGCAGCCAATCCACCGGGACAGGGGGGGCCGGGGAGCTGTTTTTT.

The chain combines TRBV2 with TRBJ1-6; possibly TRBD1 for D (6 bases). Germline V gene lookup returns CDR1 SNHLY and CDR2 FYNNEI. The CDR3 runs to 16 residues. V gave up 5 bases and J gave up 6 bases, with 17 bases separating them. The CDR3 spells CASSQLGAGGNSPLHF. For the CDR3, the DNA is TGTGCCAGCAGTCAGCTGGGGGCAGGTGGTAATTCACCCCTCCACTTT.